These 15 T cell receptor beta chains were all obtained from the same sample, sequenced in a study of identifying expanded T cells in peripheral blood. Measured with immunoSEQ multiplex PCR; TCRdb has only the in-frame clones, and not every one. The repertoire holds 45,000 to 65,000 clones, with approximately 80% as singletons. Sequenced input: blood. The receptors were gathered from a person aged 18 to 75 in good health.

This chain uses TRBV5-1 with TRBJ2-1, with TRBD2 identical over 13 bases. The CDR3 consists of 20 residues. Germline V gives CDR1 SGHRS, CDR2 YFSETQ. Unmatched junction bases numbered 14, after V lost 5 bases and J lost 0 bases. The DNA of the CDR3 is TGCGCCAGCAGGTTCGCGGGACTAGCGGGACGCCTCAGCTCCTACAATGAGCAGTTCTTC. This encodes CASRFAGLAGRLSSYNEQFF.

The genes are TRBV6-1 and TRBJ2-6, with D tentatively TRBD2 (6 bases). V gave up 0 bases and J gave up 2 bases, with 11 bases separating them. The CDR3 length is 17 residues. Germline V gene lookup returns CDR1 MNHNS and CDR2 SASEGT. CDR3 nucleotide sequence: TGTGCCAGCAGTGAAGCGCTTCGCGGGGCTGGGGCCAACGTCCTGACTTTC. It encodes CASSEALRGAGANVLTF.

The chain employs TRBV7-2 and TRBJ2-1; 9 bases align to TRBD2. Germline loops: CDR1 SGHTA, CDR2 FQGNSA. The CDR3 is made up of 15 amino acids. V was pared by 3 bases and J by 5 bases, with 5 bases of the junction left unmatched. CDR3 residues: CASSFQTSGNNEQFF. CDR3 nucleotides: TGTGCCAGCAGCTTTCAGACTAGCGGAAACAATGAGCAGTTCTTC. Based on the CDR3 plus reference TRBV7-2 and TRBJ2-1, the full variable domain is GAGVSQSPSNKVTEKGKDVELRCDPISGHTALYWYRQSLGQGLEFLIYFQGNSAPDKSGLPSDRFSAERTGGSVSTLTIQRTQQEDSAVYLCASSFQTSGNNEQFFGPGTRLTVL.

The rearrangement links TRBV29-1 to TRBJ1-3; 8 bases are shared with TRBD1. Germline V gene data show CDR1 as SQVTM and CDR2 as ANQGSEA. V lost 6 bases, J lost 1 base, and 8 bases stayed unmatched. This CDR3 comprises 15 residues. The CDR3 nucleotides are TGCAGCGTCAGGACAGGGCTCCTGTCTGGAAACACCATATATTTT. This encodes CSVRTGLLSGNTIYF.

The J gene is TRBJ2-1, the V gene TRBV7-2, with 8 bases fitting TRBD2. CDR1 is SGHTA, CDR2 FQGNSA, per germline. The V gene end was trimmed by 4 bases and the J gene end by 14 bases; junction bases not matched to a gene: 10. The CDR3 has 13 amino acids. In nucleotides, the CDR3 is TGTGCCAGCAGCTCTGTCGCGGGGACTAGTAAGTTCTTC. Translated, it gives CASSSVAGTSKFF.

CDR3 amino acids: CASSFNRDEQYV. DNA of the CDR3: TGTGCCAGCAGCTTTAACCGCGACGAGCAGTACGTC. The chain combines TRBV5-4 with TRBJ2-7; D ambiguous. The CDR3 runs 12 residues. V was clipped by 2 bases and J by 5 bases, with 8 bases between them. Germline CDR1 reads SGHNT; CDR2 reads YYREEE (reference sequence).

The CDR3 coding sequence is TGTGCCTGGACCAGGACAGGATACGAGCAGTACTTC. Translated, it gives CAWTRTGYEQYF. The chain carries TRBV30 and TRBJ2-7, with 7 bases aligning to TRBD1. From germline, CDR1 is GTSNPN and CDR2 SVGIG (reference sequence). The CDR3 has 12 amino acids. V was pared by 4 bases and J by 4 bases, with 4 bases of the junction left unmatched.

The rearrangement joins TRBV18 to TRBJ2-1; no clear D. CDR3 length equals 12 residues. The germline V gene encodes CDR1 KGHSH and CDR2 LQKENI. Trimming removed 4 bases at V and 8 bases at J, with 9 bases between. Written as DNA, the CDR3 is TGTGCCAGCTCACAGACCGGATATGAGCAGTTCTTC. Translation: CASSQTGYEQFF. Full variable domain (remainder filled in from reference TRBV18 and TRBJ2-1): NAGVMQNPRHLVRRRGQEARLRCSPMKGHSHVYWYRQLPEEGLKFMVYLQKENIIDESGMPKERFSAEFPKEGPSILRIQQVVRGDSAAYFCASSQTGYEQFFGPGTRLTVL.

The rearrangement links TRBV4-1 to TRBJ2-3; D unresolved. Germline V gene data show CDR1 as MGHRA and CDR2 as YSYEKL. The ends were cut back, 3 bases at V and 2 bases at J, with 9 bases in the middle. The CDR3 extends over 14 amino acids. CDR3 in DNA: TGCGCCAGCAGCCAGCAAGTTCACACAGATACGCAGTATTTT. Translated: CASSQQVHTDTQYF.

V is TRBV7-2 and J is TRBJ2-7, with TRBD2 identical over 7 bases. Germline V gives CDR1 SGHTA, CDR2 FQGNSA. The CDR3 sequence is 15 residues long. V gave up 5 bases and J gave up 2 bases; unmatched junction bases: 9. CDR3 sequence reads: CASSKERGPPYEQYF. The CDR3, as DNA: TGTGCCAGCAGCAAGGAGCGGGGTCCCCCCTACGAGCAGTACTTC.

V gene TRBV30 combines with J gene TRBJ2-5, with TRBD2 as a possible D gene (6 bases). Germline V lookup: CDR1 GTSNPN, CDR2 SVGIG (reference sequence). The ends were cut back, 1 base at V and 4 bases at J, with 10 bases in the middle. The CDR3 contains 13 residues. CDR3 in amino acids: CAWSELARETQYF. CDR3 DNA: TGTGCCTGGAGTGAACTAGCCAGAGAGACCCAGTACTTC.

The CDR3 DNA sequence: TGTGCCAGCAGCGCGAGACCCGGGACCGGGGAGCTGTTTTTT. Amino acid sequence: CASSARPGTGELFF. The V gene is TRBV7-2, the J gene TRBJ2-2; no clear D gene. With 5 bases removed from V and 5 bases from J, the gap between germline ends came to 12 bases. The germline CDR1 and CDR2 sequences are SGHTA and FQGNSA. The CDR3 has 14 residues.

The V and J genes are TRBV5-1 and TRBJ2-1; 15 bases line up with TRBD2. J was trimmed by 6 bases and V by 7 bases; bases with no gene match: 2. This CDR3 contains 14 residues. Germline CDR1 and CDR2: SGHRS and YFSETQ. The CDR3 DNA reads TGCGCCAGCTCGGGACTAGCGGGGGGCAATGAGCAGTTCTTC. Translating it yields CASSGLAGGNEQFF.

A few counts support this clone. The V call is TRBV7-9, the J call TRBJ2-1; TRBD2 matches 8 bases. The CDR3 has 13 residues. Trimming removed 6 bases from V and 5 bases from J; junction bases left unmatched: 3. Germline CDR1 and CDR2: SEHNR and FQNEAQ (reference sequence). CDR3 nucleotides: TGTGCCAGCAGGGAGCGGGAGAACAATGAGCAGTTCTTC. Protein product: CASRERENNEQFF.

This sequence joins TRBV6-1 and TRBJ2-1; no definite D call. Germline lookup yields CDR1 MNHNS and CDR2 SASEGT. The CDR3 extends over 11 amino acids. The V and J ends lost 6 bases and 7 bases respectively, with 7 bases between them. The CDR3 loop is CASSHLNEQFF. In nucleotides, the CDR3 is TGTGCCAGCAGCCACTTAAATGAGCAGTTCTTC.